One TCR beta chain is described in this entry. Antigen unknown. Assay used: immunoSEQ multiplex PCR; TCRdb lists only in-frame clones, some missing. Here the sample spans about 110,000 clones, 90% to 95% being singletons. Trimming pared 7 bases from V and 2 bases from J, leaving 14 bases between. The CDR3 is 14 amino acids. Germline lookup yields CDR1 MNHEY and CDR2 SVGAGI. The sample belongs to a study of siplizumab effects on memory and regulatory T cells. General observations from the study: An assignable phenotype, naive or memory, was missing from roughly 79-95% of proliferating CD4+ or CD8+ clones.

Sample: Tregs sorted from blood. The chain employs TRBV6-5 and TRBJ1-2; tentative D call: TRBD1 (5 bases). The receptor was isolated from a human donor in good health. CDR3 sequence: CASIRRAGNYGYTF. DNA for the CDR3: TGTGCCAGCATTCGGCGAGCAGGGAACTATGGCTACACCTTC.